The sequence of this T cell receptor beta chain was determined in a study of blood T cell repertoires in COVID-19. Germline CDR1 and CDR2: SGHTA and FQGNSA. Trimming removed 3 bases from V and 6 bases from J, with 9 bases in between. The CDR3 is made up of 13 amino acids. The protocol was immunoSEQ multiplex PCR, while the TCRdb copy is restricted to in-frame clones and leaves out a portion. The data contain hundreds of thousands of clones, about 88% of them singletons. This chain links TRBV7-2 with TRBJ2-1, with D possibly matching TRBD1 (6 bases). This TCR derives from a woman aged 40 to 55 who had recovered from COVID-19. Sequences were obtained from PBMCs or T cells enriched from blood (not recorded which). The CDR3 region is CASSLVGGNEQFF. CDR3 DNA sequence: TGTGCCAGCAGCTTGGTAGGGGGCAATGAGCAGTTCTTC.